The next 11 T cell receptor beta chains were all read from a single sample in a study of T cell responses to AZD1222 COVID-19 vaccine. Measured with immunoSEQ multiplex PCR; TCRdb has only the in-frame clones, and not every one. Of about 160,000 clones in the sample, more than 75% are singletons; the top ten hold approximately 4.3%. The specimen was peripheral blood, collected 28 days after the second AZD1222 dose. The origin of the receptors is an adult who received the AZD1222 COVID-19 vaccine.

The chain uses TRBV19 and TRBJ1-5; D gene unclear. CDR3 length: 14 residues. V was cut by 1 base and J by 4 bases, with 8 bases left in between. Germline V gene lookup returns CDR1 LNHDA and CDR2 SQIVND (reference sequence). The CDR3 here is CASSIGLINQPQHF. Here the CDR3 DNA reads TGTGCCAGTAGTATAGGGTTGATAAATCAGCCCCAGCATTTT.

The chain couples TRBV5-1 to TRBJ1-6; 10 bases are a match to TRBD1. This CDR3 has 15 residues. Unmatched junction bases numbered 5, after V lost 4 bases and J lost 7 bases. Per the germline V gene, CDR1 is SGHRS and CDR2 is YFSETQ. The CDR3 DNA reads TGCGCCAGCAGCGGGACAGGGGCCGGGAATTCACCCCTCCACTTT. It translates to CASSGTGAGNSPLHF. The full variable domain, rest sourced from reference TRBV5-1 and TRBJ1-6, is KAGVTQTPRYLIKTRGQQVTLSCSPISGHRSVSWYQQTPGQGLQFLFEYFSETQRNKGNFPGRFSGRQFSNSRSEMNVSTLELGDSALYLCASSGTGAGNSPLHFGNGTRLTVT.

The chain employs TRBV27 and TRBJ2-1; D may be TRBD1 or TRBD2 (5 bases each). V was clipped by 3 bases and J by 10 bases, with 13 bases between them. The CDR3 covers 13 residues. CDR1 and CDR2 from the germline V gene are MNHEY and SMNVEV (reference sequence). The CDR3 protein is CASSLLGTAEQFF. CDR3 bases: TGTGCCAGCAGTTTGCTCGGGACGGCCGAGCAGTTCTTC.

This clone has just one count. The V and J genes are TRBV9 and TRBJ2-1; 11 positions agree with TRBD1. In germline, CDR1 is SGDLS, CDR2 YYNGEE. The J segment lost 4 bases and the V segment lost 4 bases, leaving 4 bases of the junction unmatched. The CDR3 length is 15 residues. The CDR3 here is CASSHGQGAYNEQFF. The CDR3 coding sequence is TGTGCCAGCAGCCACGGACAGGGGGCTTACAATGAGCAGTTCTTC.

The CDR3 DNA reads TGCGCCAGCAGCTTGGATGTGCCCTGGGACTACAATGAGCAGTTCTTC. This encodes CASSLDVPWDYNEQFF. The chain is built from TRBV5-1 and TRBJ2-1; no clear D. V dropped 0 bases and J dropped 3 bases, with 13 bases sitting between them. CDR1 is SGHRS and CDR2 is YFSETQ in the germline V gene. The CDR3 extends over 16 amino acids.

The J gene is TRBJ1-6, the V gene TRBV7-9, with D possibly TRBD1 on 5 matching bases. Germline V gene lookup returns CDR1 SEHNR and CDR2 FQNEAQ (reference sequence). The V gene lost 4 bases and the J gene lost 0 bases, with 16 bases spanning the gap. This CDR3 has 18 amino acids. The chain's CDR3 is CASSSPGRLSSYNSPLHF. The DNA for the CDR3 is TGTGCCAGCAGCTCCCCGGGACGCCTGAGCTCCTATAATTCACCCCTCCACTTT.

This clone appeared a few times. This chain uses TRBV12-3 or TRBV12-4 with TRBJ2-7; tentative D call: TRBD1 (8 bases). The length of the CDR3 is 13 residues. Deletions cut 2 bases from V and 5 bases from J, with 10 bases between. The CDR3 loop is CASSLTGGDEQYF. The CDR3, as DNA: TGTGCCAGCAGTTTAACAGGGGGGGACGAGCAGTACTTC.

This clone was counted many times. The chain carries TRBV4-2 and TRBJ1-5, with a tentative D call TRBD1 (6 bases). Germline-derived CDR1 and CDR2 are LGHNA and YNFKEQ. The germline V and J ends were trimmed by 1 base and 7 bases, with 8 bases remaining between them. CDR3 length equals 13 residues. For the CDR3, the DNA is TGTGCCAGCAGCCAAGGGGGGGGCCAGCCCCAGCATTTT. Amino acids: CASSQGGGQPQHF.

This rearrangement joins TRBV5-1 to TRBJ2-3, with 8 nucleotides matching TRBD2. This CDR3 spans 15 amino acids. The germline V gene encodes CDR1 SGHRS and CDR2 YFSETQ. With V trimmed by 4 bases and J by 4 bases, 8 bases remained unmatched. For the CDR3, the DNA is TGCGCCAGCAGCGTCTGGCCAGCGGGGGCAGATACGCAGTATTTT. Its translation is CASSVWPAGADTQYF.

CDR3 region: CASSIGTAHSYEQYF. CDR3 nucleotide sequence: TGCGCCAGCAGCATCGGGACAGCTCACTCCTACGAGCAGTACTTC. The rearrangement joins TRBV5-1 to TRBJ2-7; TRBD1 matches at 7 bases. CDR1 is SGHRS and CDR2 is YFSETQ in the germline V gene. The CDR3 runs 15 residues. The ends lost 4 bases at V and 0 bases at J; junction bases unmatched: 7.

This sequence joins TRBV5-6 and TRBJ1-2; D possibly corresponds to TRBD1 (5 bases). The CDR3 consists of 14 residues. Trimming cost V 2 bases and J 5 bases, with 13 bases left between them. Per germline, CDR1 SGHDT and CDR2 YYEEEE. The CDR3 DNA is TGTGCCAGCAGCTTAAGGAACAGGCAGTATGGCTACACCTTC. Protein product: CASSLRNRQYGYTF.